Here is one T cell receptor beta chain with its context. Antigen specificity is unknown. These data belong to a study of cytomegalovirus exposure and HLA in healthy donors. Overall study results and limits: While the bulk of TCR sequences proved rare, some public TCRs turned up in many donors.

PCR primers comprised 60 Vbeta and 13 Jbeta primers. The protocol was immunoSEQ multiplex PCR, while the TCRdb copy is restricted to in-frame clones and leaves out a portion. The data show under 200,000 clones, less than 90% seen once. Trimming cost V 2 bases and J 6 bases, with 5 bases left between them. The CDR3 is made up of 11 amino acids. In germline, CDR1 is MNHNY, CDR2 SVGAGI (reference sequence). Sequencing was performed on PBMCs. This TCR came from a man between 18 and 35 years old in good health and CMV-seronegative. The chain joins TRBV6-6 to TRBJ2-7; perhaps TRBD1 as D (5 bases). The CDR3, as DNA: TGTGCCAGCAGTTACAGGGGCGAGCAGTACTTC. Amino acid sequence: CASSYRGEQYF.